Shown below are 27 T cell receptor beta chains from a single sample sequenced in a study of cytomegalovirus exposure and HLA in healthy donors. Primers included in the PCR were 60 Vbeta and 13 Jbeta primers. The protocol was immunoSEQ multiplex PCR, while the TCRdb copy is restricted to in-frame clones and leaves out a portion. Found here are around 200,000 clones; the top ten clones hold roughly 1.2%. Material for sequencing was PBMCs. The source of these receptors is a girl aged 2 to 10 in good health and CMV-seropositive.

The rearrangement uses TRBV15 and TRBJ1-2; a possible D gene is TRBD1 (6 bases). Germline-derived CDR1 and CDR2 are LNHNV and YYDKDF (reference sequence). Trimming took off 0 bases at V and 8 bases at J, with 19 bases between the two ends. The length of the CDR3 is 16 residues. The CDR3, as DNA: TGTGCCACCAGCAGAGATCAATCCCAGGGGTCGGGAGGCTACACCTTC. This gives the protein CATSRDQSQGSGGYTF.

The gene calls are TRBV2 and TRBJ2-5, with a weak D call TRBD2 (5 bases). Trimming took 3 bases from V and 7 from J, leaving 24 bases between them. In germline, CDR1 is SNHLY, CDR2 FYNNEI. The length of the CDR3 is 17 residues. CDR3 DNA: TGTGCCAGCAGTGACCCGTCCGAGGGAGTGAGTCTGGGGACCCAGTACTTC. As protein: CASSDPSEGVSLGTQYF.

This chain uses TRBV9 with TRBJ2-7, with D hard to call. The CDR3 spans 13 residues. Trimming took off 1 base at V and 4 bases at J, with 9 bases between the two ends. CDR1 SGDLS and CDR2 YYNGEE come from the germline V gene. CDR3 sequence reads: CASSVNPLYEQYF. The CDR3, as DNA: TGTGCCAGCAGCGTAAACCCTCTATACGAGCAGTACTTC.

This chain uses TRBV27 with TRBJ1-1; 10 bases are shared with TRBD1. Trimming at V came to 3 bases and at J to 0 bases, leaving 7 bases not matched to a gene. The CDR3 is made up of 17 amino acids. From germline, CDR1 is MNHEY and CDR2 SMNVEV (reference sequence). The CDR3 coding sequence is TGTGCCAGCAGTTTCTTCGGACAGGGGGTGATGAACACTGAAGCTTTCTTT. It yields the protein CASSFFGQGVMNTEAFF.

The gene calls are TRBV2 and TRBJ1-5; a possible D gene is TRBD1 (6 bases). The germline V gene has CDR1 SNHLY and CDR2 FYNNEI. The CDR3 extends over 13 amino acids. V lost 4 bases and J 5 bases, leaving 9 bases between the germline ends. CDR3 protein: CASSGQEYQPQHF. The CDR3 bases are TGTGCCAGCAGTGGACAGGAGTATCAGCCCCAGCATTTT.

The V gene is TRBV2, the J gene TRBJ2-1, with D uncertain. Trimming cost V 2 bases and J 4 bases, with 6 bases left between them. This CDR3 has 13 amino acids. CDR1 is SNHLY, CDR2 FYNNEI, per germline. The CDR3 sequence is CASSEQAYNEQFF. CDR3 nucleotides: TGTGCCAGCAGTGAACAGGCATACAATGAGCAGTTCTTC.

CDR3: CASNKDREGYTF. The CDR3 nucleotides read TGTGCCAGCAATAAGGACAGGGAAGGCTACACCTTC. The chain couples TRBV13 to TRBJ1-2; 8 bases fit TRBD1. Losses at the gene ends were 7 bases for V and 8 bases for J; bases not matched to a gene: 6. CDR3 length equals 12 residues. Germline V gene data show CDR1 as PRHDT and CDR2 as FYEKMQ (reference sequence).

The V and J genes are TRBV6-1 and TRBJ1-1; maybe TRBD1 (6 bases). This CDR3 is built from 15 residues. The germline gives CDR1 MNHNS, CDR2 SASEGT. Trimming shortened V by 3 bases and J by 4 bases, and 15 bases separated the two germline ends. Here the CDR3 DNA reads TGTGCCAGCAGTGATCATACAGGGTACGCCACTGAAGCTTTCTTT. Translated: CASSDHTGYATEAFF.

The V call is TRBV6-1, the J call TRBJ2-6; D not resolved. Germline CDR1 is MNHNS and CDR2 is SASEGT. V was clipped by 3 bases and J by 1 base, with 7 bases between them. CDR3 length: 15 amino acids. CDR3 region: CASSEFLSGANVLTF. The CDR3 DNA sequence: TGTGCCAGCAGTGAGTTCCTATCTGGGGCCAACGTCCTGACTTTC.

The rearrangement joins TRBV7-2 to TRBJ2-5; 10 bases map to TRBD2. Germline V gene sequence: CDR1 SGHTA, CDR2 FQGNSA. The CDR3 covers 16 residues. The J segment lost 4 bases and the V segment lost 5 bases, leaving 10 bases of the junction unmatched. The CDR3 protein is CASSPVAGGPVETQYF. CDR3 nucleotide sequence: TGTGCCAGCAGCCCGGTAGCGGGAGGACCGGTAGAGACCCAGTACTTC.

This chain connects TRBV19 to TRBJ2-7, with 7 bases aligning to TRBD1. The V segment lost 1 base and the J segment 2 bases; nucleotides outside the gene matches: 5. The CDR3 contains 15 residues. Germline CDR1 is LNHDA and CDR2 is SQIVND (reference sequence). The CDR3 is CASSIGLGTAYEQYF. Here the CDR3 DNA reads TGTGCCAGTAGTATAGGGTTGGGGACAGCCTACGAGCAGTACTTC.

The rearrangement joins TRBV19 to TRBJ2-7; 10 bases line up with TRBD2. The CDR3 length is 14 residues. Germline V gene data show CDR1 as LNHDA and CDR2 as SQIVND (reference sequence). V lost 7 bases and J lost 2; bases outside the gene matches: 5. The CDR3 sequence: CASNKAGGPYEQYF. As DNA, the CDR3 is TGTGCCAGTAACAAAGCGGGAGGGCCCTACGAGCAGTACTTC.

The chain joins TRBV19 to TRBJ2-6; 9 positions agree with TRBD1. Unmatched junction bases numbered 14, after V lost 10 bases and J lost 4 bases. The length of the CDR3 is 17 residues. Germline values: CDR1 LNHDA, CDR2 SQIVND (reference sequence). The CDR3 bases are TGTGCCACACGAGGGGGACAGGGACCGTCCGGGGCCAACGTCCTGACTTTC. Amino acids: CATRGGQGPSGANVLTF.

A word on this clone: Other DNA sequences from this sample encode an identical CDR3 as well. The chain has TRBV7-9 and TRBJ2-4; TRBD2 is a possible D gene (6 bases). The CDR3 has 15 amino acids. Germline loops: CDR1 SEHNR, CDR2 FQNEAQ (reference sequence). V was cut by 1 base and J by 0 bases, with 7 bases left in between. CDR3 DNA sequence: TGTGCCAGCAGCTTAGTCGGGGGAGCCAAAAACATTCAGTACTTC. This encodes CASSLVGGAKNIQYF. The full variable domain, with the rest looked up from reference TRBV7-9 and TRBJ2-4, is DTGVSQNPRHKITKRGQNVTFRCDPISEHNRLYWYRQTLGQGPEFLTYFQNEAQLEKSRLLSDRFSAERPKGSFSTLEIQRTEQGDSAMYLCASSLVGGAKNIQYFGAGTRLSVL.

The rearrangement links TRBV19 to TRBJ1-5; D is perhaps TRBD1 (5 bases). Per germline, CDR1 LNHDA and CDR2 SQIVND (reference sequence). V was clipped by 3 bases and J by 0 bases, with 15 bases between them. This CDR3 is built from 17 residues. CDR3: CASSIEELDSSNQPQHF. The DNA for the CDR3 is TGTGCCAGTAGTATTGAGGAGCTTGACAGTAGCAATCAGCCCCAGCATTTT.

This sequence joins TRBV10-1 and TRBJ2-7; perhaps TRBD1 as D (5 bases). CDR3 length: 13 residues. Deletions cut 6 bases from V and 0 bases from J, with 9 bases between. Germline V lookup: CDR1 WNHNN, CDR2 SYGVQD (reference sequence). DNA for the CDR3: TGCGCCAGCAGCGACAGATTCTCCTACGAGCAGTACTTC. This gives the protein CASSDRFSYEQYF.

The chain uses TRBV28 and TRBJ1-4, with 7 bases identical to TRBD1. The V gene end was trimmed by 3 bases and the J gene end by 8 bases; junction bases not matched to a gene: 6. The CDR3 covers 14 residues. Germline assignment: CDR1 MDHEN and CDR2 SYDVKM. The CDR3 loop is CASSFSGGREKLFF. CDR3 bases: TGTGCCAGCAGTTTCTCAGGGGGTCGGGAAAAACTGTTTTTT.

The rearrangement links TRBV28 to TRBJ2-7, with 7 bases aligning to TRBD1. Germline loops: CDR1 MDHEN, CDR2 SYDVKM. The ends lost 3 bases at V and 2 bases at J; junction bases unmatched: 19. The CDR3 loop spans 19 amino acids. In DNA, the CDR3 is TGTGCCAGCAGTTTCTCCCTGGACAGGCCCTCTACCCGAACCTACGAGCAGTACTTC. It codes for CASSFSLDRPSTRTYEQYF.

The CDR3 DNA sequence: TGTGCCAGCAGCCTCCCGGATACGCAGTATTTT. It specifies CASSLPDTQYF. The rearrangement uses TRBV28 and TRBJ2-3; D is ambiguous. This CDR3 has 11 amino acids. V dropped 6 bases and J dropped 6 bases, with 7 bases sitting between them. Germline V gives CDR1 MDHEN, CDR2 SYDVKM.

The chain couples TRBV30 to TRBJ1-1; 7 bases map to TRBD1. The germline gives CDR1 GTSNPN, CDR2 SVGIG (reference sequence). The trim removed 2 bases at V and 4 bases at J, leaving 7 bases unmatched. There are 14 residues in the CDR3. CDR3: CAWSRIDRVTEAFF. CDR3 nucleotides: TGTGCCTGGAGTCGTATCGACAGGGTCACTGAAGCTTTCTTT. The full variable domain, its missing parts supplied by reference TRBV30 and TRBJ1-1, is SQTIHQWPATLVQPVGSPLSLECTVEGTSNPNLYWYRQAAGRGLQLLFYSVGIGQISSEVPQNLSASRPQDRQFILSSKKLLLSDSGFYLCAWSRIDRVTEAFFGQGTRLTVV.

The gene calls are TRBV10-2 and TRBJ2-7, with D perhaps TRBD2 (5 bases). V gave up 7 bases and J gave up 2 bases, with 12 bases separating them. This CDR3 is built from 13 residues. Germline V gene sequence: CDR1 WSHSY, CDR2 SAAADI. The CDR3 region has the DNA TGCGCCAGCAAGGACTCTAGCACCTACGAGCAGTACTTC. Protein: CASKDSSTYEQYF.

V gene TRBV28 combines with J gene TRBJ2-5, with no clear D. V gave up 5 bases and J gave up 2 bases, with 12 bases separating them. The germline CDR1 and CDR2 sequences are MDHEN and SYDVKM. The CDR3 has 14 residues. CDR3 nucleotide sequence: TGTGCCAGCAGTCAACAGCCTAATCAAGAGACCCAGTACTTC. Its protein product is CASSQQPNQETQYF.

This chain links TRBV6-5 with TRBJ1-5; possibly TRBD1 for D (6 bases). This CDR3 is 13 amino acids long. Trimming removed 4 bases from V and 4 bases from J, with 8 bases in between. Germline assignment: CDR1 MNHEY and CDR2 SVGAGI. CDR3 protein: CASSSDRNQPQHF. CDR3 nucleotide sequence: TGTGCCAGCAGTTCGGACAGAAATCAGCCCCAGCATTTT.

This rearrangement joins TRBV5-1 to TRBJ2-3, with 11 bases matching TRBD2. Trimming at V came to 2 bases and at J to 2 bases, leaving 4 bases not matched to a gene. CDR1 and CDR2 from the germline V gene are SGHRS and YFSETQ. The CDR3 is 16 amino acids. In DNA form, the CDR3 reads TGCGCCAGCAGCTTCTTTAGCGGGAGGGCCACAGATACGCAGTATTTT. Translating it yields CASSFFSGRATDTQYF.

This sequence joins TRBV18 and TRBJ2-3; 15 bases map to TRBD2. The V gene end was trimmed by 2 bases and the J gene end by 3 bases; junction bases not matched to a gene: 3. CDR1 is KGHSH and CDR2 is LQKENI in the germline V gene. The CDR3 extends over 17 amino acids. The DNA of the CDR3 is TGTGCCAGCTCACCAGGGACTAGCGGGAGGAGGACAGATACGCAGTATTTT. This sequence encodes CASSPGTSGRRTDTQYF.

The chain employs TRBV15 and TRBJ1-2, with 7 bases aligning to TRBD1. CDR1 LNHNV and CDR2 YYDKDF come from the germline V gene (reference sequence). The CDR3 contains 16 residues. V trimming: 5 bases; J trimming: 4 bases; junction bases outside the gene matches: 13. The CDR3 loop is CATSPGDWTGVYGYTF. CDR3 DNA sequence: TGTGCCACCAGCCCGGGGGATTGGACAGGAGTCTATGGCTACACCTTC.

V usage is TRBV29-1 and J usage is TRBJ2-7; 10 bases map to TRBD2. The CDR3 covers 11 residues. Trimming at V came to 7 bases and at J to 4 bases, leaving 1 base not matched to a gene. Germline lookup yields CDR1 SQVTM and CDR2 ANQGSEA. Here the CDR3 reads CSGTSGYEQYF. The DNA of the CDR3 is TGCAGCGGGACTAGCGGATACGAGCAGTACTTC.